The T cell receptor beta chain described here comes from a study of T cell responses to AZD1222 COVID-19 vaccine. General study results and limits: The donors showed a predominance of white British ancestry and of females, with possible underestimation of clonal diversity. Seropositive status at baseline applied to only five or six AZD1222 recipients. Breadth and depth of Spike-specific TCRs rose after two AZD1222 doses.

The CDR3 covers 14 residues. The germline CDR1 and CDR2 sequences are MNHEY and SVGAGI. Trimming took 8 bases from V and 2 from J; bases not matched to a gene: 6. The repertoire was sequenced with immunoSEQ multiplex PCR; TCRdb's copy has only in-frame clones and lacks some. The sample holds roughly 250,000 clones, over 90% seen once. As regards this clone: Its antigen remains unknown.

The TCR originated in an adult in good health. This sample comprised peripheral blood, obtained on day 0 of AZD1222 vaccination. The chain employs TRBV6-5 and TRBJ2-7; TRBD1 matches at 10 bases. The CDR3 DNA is TGTGCCAGCCCAGGGGACAGGGGAGCCTACGAGCAGTACTTC. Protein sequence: CASPGDRGAYEQYF.